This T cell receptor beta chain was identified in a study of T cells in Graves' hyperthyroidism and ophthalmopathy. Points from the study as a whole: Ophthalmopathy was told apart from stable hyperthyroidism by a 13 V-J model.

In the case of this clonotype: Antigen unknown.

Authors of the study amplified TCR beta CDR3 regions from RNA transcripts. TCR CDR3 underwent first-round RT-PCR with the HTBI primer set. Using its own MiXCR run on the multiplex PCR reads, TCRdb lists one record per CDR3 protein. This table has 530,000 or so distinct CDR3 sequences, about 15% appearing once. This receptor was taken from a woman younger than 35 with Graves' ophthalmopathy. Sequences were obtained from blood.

CDR3 nucleotides: TGTGCCAGTAGTATGCCAGGAGGCGGTTACAATGAGCAGTTCTTC. Amino acid sequence: CASSMPGGGYNEQFF. V and J are TRBV19 and TRBJ2-1; the D gene is possibly TRBD2 (5 bases). Germline assignment: CDR1 LNHDA and CDR2 SQIVND (reference sequence). V was cut by 3 bases and J by 4 bases, with 13 bases left in between. CDR3 length equals 15 residues.